This passage covers 20 T cell receptor beta chains from one sample sequenced in a study of T-cell reconstitution after alpha-beta-depleted transplantation in children. TCRbeta library preparation incorporated unique molecular identifiers. MiXCR, applied by TCRdb to the PCR reads, yields one record per CDR3 protein. The repertoire has roughly 220,000 distinct CDR3 sequences, 7.5% to 9.5% of them found once; the top ten carry less than 40%. The starting material was PBMCs, mostly from graft donor cells, obtained 360 days after TCRalphabeta/CD19-depleted stem cell transplant. All receptors derive from a male patient aged 2 to 10 who had a stem cell transplant for acute myeloid leukemia, so the T cells may come from the graft donor.

The rearrangement links TRBV10-2 to TRBJ2-3, with a weak D call TRBD2 (6 bases). The CDR3 is made up of 13 amino acids. Trimming pared 8 bases from V and 3 bases from J, leaving 12 bases between. Per germline, CDR1 WSHSY and CDR2 SAAADI. CDR3 loop: CASGKGGTDTQYF. The CDR3 DNA reads TGCGCCAGCGGTAAGGGAGGAACAGATACGCAGTATTTT.

This clonotype was seen ten or more times. The chain is built from TRBV5-1 and TRBJ2-1, with 7 nucleotides matching TRBD2. V gave up 4 bases and J gave up 9 bases; unmatched junction bases: 10. The CDR3 runs 14 residues. The V gene's germline CDR1 is SGHRS and CDR2 YFSETQ. The CDR3 spells CASSPTTSSGEQFF. CDR3 sequence (DNA): TGCGCCAGCAGCCCGACGACTAGCAGTGGTGAGCAGTTCTTC.

This clonotype appeared many times. The chain links TRBV6-5 to TRBJ2-5, with 7 bases aligning to TRBD1. The germline V gene encodes CDR1 MNHEY and CDR2 SVGAGI. This CDR3 spans 15 amino acids. The J segment lost 5 bases and the V segment lost 2 bases, leaving 8 bases of the junction unmatched. The CDR3 bases are TGTGCCAGCAGTTACGGGGGCAGGGGGTTCGAGACCCAGTACTTC. Its translation is CASSYGGRGFETQYF.

Many counts were recorded for this clonotype. The J gene is TRBJ2-1, the V gene TRBV5-1, with 10 positions matching TRBD1. V lost 4 bases and J lost 9; bases outside the gene matches: 13. Germline V gene sequence: CDR1 SGHRS, CDR2 YFSETQ. The CDR3 loop spans 16 amino acids. CDR3 amino acids: CASSPRGDRGATEQFF. In DNA form, the CDR3 reads TGCGCCAGCAGCCCTCGAGGGGACAGGGGAGCTACTGAGCAGTTCTTC.

The chain joins TRBV6-1 to TRBJ2-1; D possibly matches TRBD1 or TRBD2 (5 bases each). Germline V lookup: CDR1 MNHNS, CDR2 SASEGT. CDR3 length: 13 amino acids. V lost 5 bases and J 4 bases, leaving 9 bases between the germline ends. The CDR3 DNA follows: TGTGCCAGCAGTCAGGGACCTTACAATGAGCAGTTCTTC. It is translated as CASSQGPYNEQFF.

V usage is TRBV6-5 and J usage is TRBJ1-5; D call uncertain. V was trimmed by 8 bases and J by 2 bases, leaving 16 bases between them. The CDR3 contains 15 residues. Germline-derived CDR1 and CDR2 are MNHEY and SVGAGI. The CDR3, as DNA: TGTGCCAGCCAGAGCCGGACTATACGCAATCAGCCCCAGCATTTT. Translation: CASQSRTIRNQPQHF.

This clonotype turned up a few times. This chain links TRBV12-3 or TRBV12-4 with TRBJ1-6; D gene ambiguous. Between the trimmed V and J ends, which lost 7 bases and 9 bases, there was a span of 13 bases. The CDR3 length is 13 residues. The CDR3 reads CASTPDEASPLHF. The CDR3, as DNA: TGTGCCAGCACCCCTGACGAGGCTTCACCCCTCCACTTT.

This clonotype was seen more than once but under ten times. The chain recombines TRBV2 with TRBJ1-2; TRBD1 is a possible D gene (5 bases). Per the germline V gene, CDR1 is SNHLY and CDR2 is FYNNEI. This CDR3 is 13 amino acids long. V shed 4 bases and J shed 4 bases, with 10 bases lying between them. The CDR3 region is CASSVAGTYGYTF. The CDR3, as DNA: TGTGCCAGCAGTGTCGCAGGGACCTATGGCTACACCTTC.

The genes are TRBV3-1 and TRBJ1-5; D not certain. The CDR3 is made up of 17 amino acids. V shed 1 base and J shed 4 bases, with 17 bases lying between them. Germline V gene data show CDR1 as LGHDT and CDR2 as YNNKEL (reference sequence). CDR3 DNA: TGTGCCAGCAGCCAAGCTGGAGACCCGTTAAGAAATCAGCCCCAGCATTTT. It translates to CASSQAGDPLRNQPQHF.

This chain links TRBV2 with TRBJ1-5, with a possible D match to TRBD1 (5 bases). The CDR3 contains 15 residues. V was pared by 5 bases and J by 4 bases, with 15 bases between. Germline CDR1 reads SNHLY; CDR2 reads FYNNEI. DNA of the CDR3: TGTGCCAGCAGTTGGCAGGGCCTTCTAAATCAGCCCCAGCATTTT. It translates to CASSWQGLLNQPQHF.

This clonotype was counted many times. V and J are TRBV5-6 and TRBJ2-1, with TRBD2 as a possible D gene (6 bases). This CDR3 comprises 13 residues. CDR1 and CDR2 (germline): SGHDT, YYEEEE. With 4 bases removed from V and 5 bases from J, the gap between germline ends came to 10 bases. The CDR3 DNA reads as TGTGCCAGCAGCCGGGAGAAAAACAATGAGCAGTTCTTC. Protein sequence: CASSREKNNEQFF.

The chain couples TRBV12-3 or TRBV12-4 to TRBJ2-5, with 8 bases lining up with TRBD2. The length of the CDR3 is 15 residues. With V trimmed by 7 bases and J by 4 bases, 11 bases remained unmatched. CDR3 bases: TGTGCCAGCACCCGGGGACTAGGACCCCCAGAGACCCAGTACTTC. Its translation is CASTRGLGPPETQYF.

This clonotype was seen repeatedly, ten times or more. The J gene is TRBJ2-3, the V gene TRBV7-2; D may be TRBD1 or TRBD2 (5 bases each). Germline assignment: CDR1 SGHTA and CDR2 FQGNSA. This CDR3 contains 15 residues. Trimming shortened V by 0 bases and J by 5 bases, and 12 bases separated the two germline ends. CDR3 DNA: TGTGCCAGCAGCTTAGCGCTAGGGGCGGGAGATACGCAGTATTTT. Residues: CASSLALGAGDTQYF.

This clonotype occurred a few times. This chain uses TRBV5-1 with TRBJ2-5, with D uncertain. Germline V CDR1 and CDR2: SGHRS, YFSETQ. Trimming removed 1 base from V and 5 bases from J, with 12 bases in between. The CDR3 consists of 14 residues. The CDR3 coding sequence is TGCGCCAGCAGCTTGAACCGAAAAGGGGAGACCCAGTACTTC. It yields the protein CASSLNRKGETQYF. The variable domain in full, with the rest retrieved from reference TRBV5-1 and TRBJ2-5, is KAGVTQTPRYLIKTRGQQVTLSCSPISGHRSVSWYQQTPGQGLQFLFEYFSETQRNKGNFPGRFSGRQFSNSRSEMNVSTLELGDSALYLCASSLNRKGETQYFGPGTRLLVL.

V and J are TRBV5-1 and TRBJ2-2; 14 nucleotides align to TRBD2. Unmatched junction bases numbered 6, after V lost 2 bases and J lost 3 bases. The CDR3 is 18 amino acids. Germline V gives CDR1 SGHRS, CDR2 YFSETQ. In DNA form, the CDR3 reads TGCGCCAGCAGCTTACGACTAGCGGGAGGGCCAGACACCGGGGAGCTGTTTTTT. It specifies CASSLRLAGGPDTGELFF.

There are many counts of this clonotype. The chain has TRBV20-1 and TRBJ2-5, with TRBD1 matching over 9 bases. The length of the CDR3 is 14 residues. V dropped 2 bases and J dropped 1; count of bases not matched to a gene: 2. Germline loops: CDR1 DFQATT, CDR2 SNEGSKA (reference sequence). Here the CDR3 DNA reads TGCAGTGCTAGACGGGACAGGGTCCAAGAGACCCAGTACTTC. It specifies CSARRDRVQETQYF.

The chain is built from TRBV27 and TRBJ2-5; 10 bases are shared with TRBD2. The junction had 5 bases not matched to a gene; V was cut back by 0 bases and J by 4 bases. This CDR3 comprises 16 residues. The germline V gene encodes CDR1 MNHEY and CDR2 SMNVEV (reference sequence). In DNA form, the CDR3 reads TGTGCCAGCAGTTTATCGCCTAGCGGGGGCAGAGAGACCCAGTACTTC. It encodes CASSLSPSGGRETQYF.

This rearrangement joins TRBV6-1 to TRBJ1-4; D is uncertain. V shed 3 bases and J shed 0 bases, with 5 bases lying between them. From germline, CDR1 is MNHNS and CDR2 SASEGT. The CDR3 has 14 amino acids. In DNA form, the CDR3 reads TGTGCCAGCAGTGAGGGTTCAACTAATGAAAAACTGTTTTTT. The encoded protein is CASSEGSTNEKLFF.

This clonotype has just a few counts. The CDR3 reads CASSPDPTPDEKLFF. CDR3 bases: TGTGCCAGCAGTCCTGATCCGACCCCTGATGAAAAACTGTTTTTT. V is TRBV12-3 or TRBV12-4 and J is TRBJ1-4; D ambiguous. With 5 bases removed from V and 6 bases from J, the gap between germline ends came to 16 bases. CDR3 length equals 15 residues.

This clonotype has just a few counts. This chain connects TRBV5-1 to TRBJ2-1; TRBD1 or TRBD2 may be the D gene (5 bases each). The CDR3 length is 14 residues. The germline V gene encodes CDR1 SGHRS and CDR2 YFSETQ. V dropped 4 bases and J dropped 0 bases, with 8 bases sitting between them. The CDR3 DNA sequence: TGCGCCAGCAGCGGGACGGGCTCCTACAATGAGCAGTTCTTC. Protein sequence: CASSGTGSYNEQFF.